The present entry profiles one T cell receptor beta chain with its context. Sequenced by immunoSEQ multiplex PCR; TCRdb stores in-frame clones only, minus some. This sample has approximately 88,000 clones, with roughly 74% found just once. The data are from a study of blood T cell repertoires in COVID-19. This clonotype was obtained from a man between 70 and 80 years old with COVID-19, enrolled during active disease. The sample consisted of peripheral blood.

The chain's CDR3 is CASSESRGFPEKLFF. The CDR3 region has the DNA TGTGCCAGCAGTGAATCCCGGGGGTTCCCTGAAAAACTGTTTTTT. The chain recombines TRBV6-1 with TRBJ1-4; a weak D match, TRBD1 (5 bases). V shed 2 bases and J shed 7 bases, with 14 bases lying between them. Germline-derived CDR1 and CDR2 are MNHNS and SASEGT. This CDR3 contains 15 residues.